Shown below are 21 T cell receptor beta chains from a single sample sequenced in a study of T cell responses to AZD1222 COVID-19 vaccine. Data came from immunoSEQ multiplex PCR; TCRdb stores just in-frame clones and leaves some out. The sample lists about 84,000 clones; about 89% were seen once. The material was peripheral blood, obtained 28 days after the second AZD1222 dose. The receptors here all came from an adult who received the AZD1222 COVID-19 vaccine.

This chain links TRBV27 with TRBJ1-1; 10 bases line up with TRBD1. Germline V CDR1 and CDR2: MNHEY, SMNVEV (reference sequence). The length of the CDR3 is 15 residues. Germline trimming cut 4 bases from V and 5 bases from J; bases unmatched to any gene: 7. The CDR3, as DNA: TGTGCCAGCAGTTACGACAGGGGGCGTGGGACTGAAGCTTTCTTT. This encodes CASSYDRGRGTEAFF.

In DNA form, the CDR3 reads TGCAGCGTTCTAAAAGGGGGGAGCGCGACCTACGAGCAGTACTTC. Translating gives CSVLKGGSATYEQYF. V and J are TRBV29-1 and TRBJ2-7, with D perhaps TRBD1 or TRBD2 (6 bases each). V was pared by 5 bases and J by 2 bases, with 19 bases between. Germline-derived CDR1 and CDR2 are SQVTM and ANQGSEA. This CDR3 contains 15 residues.

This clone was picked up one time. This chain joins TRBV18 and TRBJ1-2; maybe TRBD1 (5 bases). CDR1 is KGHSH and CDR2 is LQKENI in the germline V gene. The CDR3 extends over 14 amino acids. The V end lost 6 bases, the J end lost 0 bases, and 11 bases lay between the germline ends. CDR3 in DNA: TGTGCCAGCTCCCCCAGGGCCTCTAACTATGGCTACACCTTC. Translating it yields CASSPRASNYGYTF.

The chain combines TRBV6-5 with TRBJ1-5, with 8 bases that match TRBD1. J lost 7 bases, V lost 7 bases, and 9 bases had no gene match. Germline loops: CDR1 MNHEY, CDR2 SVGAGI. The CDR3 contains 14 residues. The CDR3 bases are TGTGCCAGCAACCCCGGACAGGGTTACCAGCCCCAGCATTTT. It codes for CASNPGQGYQPQHF.

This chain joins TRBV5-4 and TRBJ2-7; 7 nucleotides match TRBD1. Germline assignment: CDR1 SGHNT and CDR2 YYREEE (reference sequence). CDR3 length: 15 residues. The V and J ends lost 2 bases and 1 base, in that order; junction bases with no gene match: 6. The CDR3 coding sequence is TGTGCCAGCAGCTTAGCAGGGGGTGGTTCCTACGAGCAGTACTTC. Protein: CASSLAGGGSYEQYF.

CDR3: CASSVSGTGVAETQYF. CDR3 DNA sequence: TGTGCCAGCAGTGTTTCCGGGACAGGGGTCGCAGAGACCCAGTACTTC. The V call is TRBV27, the J call TRBJ2-5; 10 bases are shared with TRBD1. The V gene end was trimmed by 5 bases and the J gene end by 4 bases; junction bases not matched to a gene: 10. The CDR3 covers 16 residues. The germline V gene has CDR1 MNHEY and CDR2 SMNVEV (reference sequence).

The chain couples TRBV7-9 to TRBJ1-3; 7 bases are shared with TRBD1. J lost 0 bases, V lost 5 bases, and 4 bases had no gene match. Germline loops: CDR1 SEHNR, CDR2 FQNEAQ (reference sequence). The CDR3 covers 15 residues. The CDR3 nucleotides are TGTGCCAGCAGCCGACAGGGCGGCTCTGGAAACACCATATATTTT. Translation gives CASSRQGGSGNTIYF.

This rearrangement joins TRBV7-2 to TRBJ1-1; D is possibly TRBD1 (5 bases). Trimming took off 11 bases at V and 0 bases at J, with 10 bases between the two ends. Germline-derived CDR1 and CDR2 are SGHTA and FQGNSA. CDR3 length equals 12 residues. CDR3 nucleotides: TGTGCCGCGGAGGGGATGAACACTGAAGCTTTCTTT. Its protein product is CAAEGMNTEAFF.

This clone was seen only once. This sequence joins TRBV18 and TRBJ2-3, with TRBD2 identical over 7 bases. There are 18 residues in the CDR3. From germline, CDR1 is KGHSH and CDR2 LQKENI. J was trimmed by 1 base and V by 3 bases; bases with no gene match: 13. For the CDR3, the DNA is TGTGCCAGCTCACCCCCAAACGTGTTGGGGGGGGGCACAGATACGCAGTATTTT. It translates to CASSPPNVLGGGTDTQYF.

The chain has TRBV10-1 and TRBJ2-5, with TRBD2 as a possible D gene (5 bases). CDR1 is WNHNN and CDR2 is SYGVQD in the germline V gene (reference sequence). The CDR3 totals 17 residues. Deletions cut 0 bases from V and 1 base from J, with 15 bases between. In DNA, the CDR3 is TGCGCCAGCAGTGAGTCTGGAGGAAGTGGAGGCCAAGAGACCCAGTACTTC. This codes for CASSESGGSGGQETQYF.

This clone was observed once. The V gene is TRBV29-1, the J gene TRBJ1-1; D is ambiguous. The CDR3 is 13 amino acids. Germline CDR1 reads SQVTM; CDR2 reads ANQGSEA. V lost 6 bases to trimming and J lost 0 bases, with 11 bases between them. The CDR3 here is CSVLRALNTEAFF. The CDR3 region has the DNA TGCAGCGTCCTGAGGGCCCTGAACACTGAAGCTTTCTTT. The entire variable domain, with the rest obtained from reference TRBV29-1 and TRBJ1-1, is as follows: SAVISQKPSRDICQRGTSLTIQCQVDSQVTMMFWYRQQPGQSLTLIATANQGSEATYESGFVIDKFPISRPNLTFSTLTVSNMSPEDSSIYLCSVLRALNTEAFFGQGTRLTVV.

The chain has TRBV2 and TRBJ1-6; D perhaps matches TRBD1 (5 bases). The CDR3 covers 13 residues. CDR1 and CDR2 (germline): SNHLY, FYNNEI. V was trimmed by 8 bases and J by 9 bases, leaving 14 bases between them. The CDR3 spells CASYPDRSSPLHF. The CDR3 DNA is TGTGCCAGCTACCCCGACAGATCTTCACCCCTCCACTTT.

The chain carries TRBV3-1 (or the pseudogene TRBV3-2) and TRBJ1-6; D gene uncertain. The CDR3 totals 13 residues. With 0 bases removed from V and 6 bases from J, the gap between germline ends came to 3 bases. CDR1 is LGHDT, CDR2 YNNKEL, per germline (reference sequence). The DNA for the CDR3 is TGTGCCAGCAGCCAAGAAGGTAATTCACCCCTCCACTTT. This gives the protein CASSQEGNSPLHF.

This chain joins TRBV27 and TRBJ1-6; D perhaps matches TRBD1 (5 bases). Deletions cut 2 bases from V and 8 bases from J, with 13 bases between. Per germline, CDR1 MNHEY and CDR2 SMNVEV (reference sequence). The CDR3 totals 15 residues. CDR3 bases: TGTGCCAGCAGTTTACGACCCCAAGGGGATTCACCCCTCCACTTT. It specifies CASSLRPQGDSPLHF.

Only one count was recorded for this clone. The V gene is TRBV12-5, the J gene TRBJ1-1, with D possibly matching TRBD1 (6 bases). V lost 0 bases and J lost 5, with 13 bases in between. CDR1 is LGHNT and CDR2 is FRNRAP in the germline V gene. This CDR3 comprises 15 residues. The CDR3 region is CASGLVLGAQTEAFF. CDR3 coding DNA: TGTGCTAGTGGTTTGGTACTGGGGGCTCAAACTGAAGCTTTCTTT.

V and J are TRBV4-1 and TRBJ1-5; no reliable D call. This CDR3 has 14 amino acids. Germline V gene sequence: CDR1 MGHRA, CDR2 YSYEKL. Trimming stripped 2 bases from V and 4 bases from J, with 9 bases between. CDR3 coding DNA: TGCGCCAGCAGCCAATGGGAGGCAAATCAGCCCCAGCATTTT. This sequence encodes CASSQWEANQPQHF.

CDR3 in amino acids: CASSLDQRNTEAFF. The CDR3 DNA reads as TGTGCCAGCAGCTTAGACCAGAGGAACACTGAAGCTTTCTTT. The rearrangement joins TRBV11-2 to TRBJ1-1; no firm D call. The germline CDR1 and CDR2 sequences are SGHAT and FQNNGV. V was shortened by 0 bases and J by 1 base, with 6 bases between the two germline ends. The CDR3 length is 14 residues.

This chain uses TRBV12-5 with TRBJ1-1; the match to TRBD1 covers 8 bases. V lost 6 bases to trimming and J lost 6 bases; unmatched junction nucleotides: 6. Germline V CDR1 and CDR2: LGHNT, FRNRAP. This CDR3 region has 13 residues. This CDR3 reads CASGNPGQAEAFF. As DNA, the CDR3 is TGTGCTAGTGGCAACCCGGGACAGGCTGAAGCTTTCTTT.

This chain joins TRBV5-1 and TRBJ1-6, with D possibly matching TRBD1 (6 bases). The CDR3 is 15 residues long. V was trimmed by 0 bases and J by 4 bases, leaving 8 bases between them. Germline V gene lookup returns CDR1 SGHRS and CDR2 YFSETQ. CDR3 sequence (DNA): TGCGCCAGCAGCTTGGGGGGGCAATATAATTCACCCCTCCACTTT. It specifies CASSLGGQYNSPLHF.

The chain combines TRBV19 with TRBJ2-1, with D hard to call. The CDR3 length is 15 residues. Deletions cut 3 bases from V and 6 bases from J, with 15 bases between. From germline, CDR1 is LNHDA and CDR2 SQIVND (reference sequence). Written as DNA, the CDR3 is TGTGCCAGTAGTATCGGTCGAACTGGGGTCAATGAGCAGTTCTTC. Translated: CASSIGRTGVNEQFF.

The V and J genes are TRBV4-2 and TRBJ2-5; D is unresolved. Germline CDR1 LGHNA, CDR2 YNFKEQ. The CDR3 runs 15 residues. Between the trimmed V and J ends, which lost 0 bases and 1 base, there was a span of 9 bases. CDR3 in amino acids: CASSQEAAFQETQYF. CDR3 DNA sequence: TGTGCCAGCAGCCAAGAGGCCGCATTCCAAGAGACCCAGTACTTC.